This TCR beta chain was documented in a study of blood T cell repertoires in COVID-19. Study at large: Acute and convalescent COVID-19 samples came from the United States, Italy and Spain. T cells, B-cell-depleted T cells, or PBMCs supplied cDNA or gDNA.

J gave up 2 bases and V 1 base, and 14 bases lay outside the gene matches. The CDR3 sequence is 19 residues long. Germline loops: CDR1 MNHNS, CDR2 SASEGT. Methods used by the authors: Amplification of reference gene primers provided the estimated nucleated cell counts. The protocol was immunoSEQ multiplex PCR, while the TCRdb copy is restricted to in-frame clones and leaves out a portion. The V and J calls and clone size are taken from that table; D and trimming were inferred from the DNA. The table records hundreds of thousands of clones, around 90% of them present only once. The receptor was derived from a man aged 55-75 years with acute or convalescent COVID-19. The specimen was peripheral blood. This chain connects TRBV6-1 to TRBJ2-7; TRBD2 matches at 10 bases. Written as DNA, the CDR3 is TGTGCCAGCAGTGAAGAGGTGAGCGGGGGGGCTGATCGGACCTACGAGCAGTACTTC. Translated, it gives CASSEEVSGGADRTYEQYF.